This TCR beta chain was retrieved from a study of cytomegalovirus exposure and HLA in healthy donors. The PCR had 60 Vbeta and 13 Jbeta primers. The protocol was immunoSEQ multiplex PCR, while the TCRdb copy is restricted to in-frame clones and leaves out a portion. Of tens of thousands of clones in the sample, approximately 78% are singletons; the top ten hold about 1.9%. The sequence derives from a man younger than 30 in good health and CMV-seronegative. Specimen: PBMCs.

CDR3 protein: CASRPTGGPYNEQFF. CDR3 sequence (DNA): TGTGCCAGCAGACCTACAGGGGGTCCATACAATGAGCAGTTCTTC. V and J are TRBV6-5 and TRBJ2-1; 8 nucleotides line up with TRBD1. The CDR3 covers 15 residues. Looked up from germline, CDR1 is MNHEY and CDR2 is SVGAGI. V was pared by 6 bases and J by 4 bases, with 8 bases of the junction left unmatched.